This TCR beta chain was identified in a study of T cell responses to AZD1222 COVID-19 vaccine. Trimming left V 3 bases short and J 4 bases short, with 10 bases between. Germline lookup yields CDR1 SGHTA and CDR2 FQGNSA. CDR3 length: 14 amino acids. TCRdb's table, derived via immunoSEQ multiplex PCR, lists solely in-frame clones and lacks some. The sample carries some 150,000 clones, 94% recorded once. Turning to this clone: Antigen specificity is unknown. Other DNA sequences of this sample code for an identical CDR3.

The study, taken as a whole, reports: Vaccine-associated CD4 TCRs ranged over spike, dominating at 160-218 and 743-854. Among those given AZD1222, only 6 or 7 were seropositive at baseline.

The chain links TRBV7-2 to TRBJ1-3, with a tentative D call TRBD1 (5 bases). This sample comprised peripheral blood, obtained on day 0 of AZD1222 vaccination. This clonotype was obtained from an adult in good health. As DNA, the CDR3 is TGTGCCAGCAGCTTGGGGGTGGGAGGAAACACCATATATTTT. This codes for CASSLGVGGNTIYF.